Presented here are 27 T cell receptor beta chains from one specimen sequenced in a study of blood T cell repertoires in COVID-19. The protocol was immunoSEQ multiplex PCR, while the TCRdb copy is restricted to in-frame clones and leaves out a portion. Here the sample spans 150,000 to 200,000 clones, 88% being singletons. The sample comprised peripheral blood. The receptors derive from a human donor in a cohort sampled during active COVID-19.

Points on this clone: This may stem from a read error, because a much larger clone lies one nucleotide away. Distinct nucleotide sequences in the sample also encode this CDR3. The chain links TRBV29-1 to TRBJ1-2, with D possibly TRBD1 on 5 matching bases. The V end lost 3 bases, the J end lost 11 bases, and 19 bases lay between the germline ends. Looked up from germline, CDR1 is SQVTM and CDR2 is ANQGSEA. The CDR3 has 13 amino acids. The CDR3 sequence: CSVDTRDLRGYTF. CDR3 DNA: TGCAGCGTTGATACCCGGGACTTGAGAGGTTACACCTTC.

The chain links TRBV7-2 to TRBJ2-3; the match to TRBD2 covers 7 bases. V lost 3 bases and J lost 1; bases outside the gene matches: 1. CDR1 SGHTA and CDR2 FQGNSA come from the germline V gene. This CDR3 has 14 residues. The CDR3 here is CASSFTSGTDTQYF. CDR3 DNA sequence: TGTGCCAGCAGCTTCACTAGCGGCACAGATACGCAGTATTTT.

DNA of the CDR3: TGCGCCAGCAGCCAAGCGGGGATCTCTGGAAACACCATATATTTT. This gives the protein CASSQAGISGNTIYF. V and J are TRBV4-3 and TRBJ1-3; unclear D gene. From germline, CDR1 is LGHNA and CDR2 YSLEER. The CDR3 is 15 amino acids. The ends were cut back, 1 base at V and 0 bases at J, with 7 bases in the middle.

The CDR3 sequence: CASSGPGQGNYGYTF. CDR3 sequence (DNA): TGTGCCAGCAGCGGACCGGGACAGGGGAACTATGGCTACACCTTC. The chain carries TRBV9 and TRBJ1-2; 10 bases are shared with TRBD1. V was pared by 3 bases and J by 2 bases, with 4 bases of the junction left unmatched. Per the germline V gene, CDR1 is SGDLS and CDR2 is YYNGEE. The CDR3 is made up of 15 amino acids.

This chain links TRBV4-3 with TRBJ2-7, with 8 bases that match TRBD1. J gave up 5 bases and V 2 bases, and 5 bases lay outside the gene matches. Germline CDR1 is LGHNA and CDR2 is YSLEER. The CDR3 contains 14 residues. The DNA of the CDR3 is TGCGCCAGCAGCCAACGGCAGGGGGCCCACGAGCAGTACTTC. Translation: CASSQRQGAHEQYF.

This clone was recorded once. This sequence joins TRBV6-6 and TRBJ2-2, with 9 positions matching TRBD2. V lost 8 bases, J lost 7 bases, and 8 bases stayed unmatched. Germline-derived CDR1 and CDR2 are MNHNY and SVGAGI (reference sequence). CDR3 length: 14 residues. CDR3 sequence (DNA): TGTGCCAGCGGCGCGGGAGGGTTTCACGGGGAGCTGTTTTTT. Translated, it gives CASGAGGFHGELFF.

The rearrangement uses TRBV6-6 and TRBJ2-7; 9 nucleotides align to TRBD1. Losses at the gene ends were 8 bases for V and 3 bases for J; bases not matched to a gene: 8. The CDR3 runs to 14 residues. Per the germline V gene, CDR1 is MNHNY and CDR2 is SVGAGI (reference sequence). DNA for the CDR3: TGTGCCAGCGGAGACAGGGGGGTCGGCTACGAGCAGTACTTC. Translation: CASGDRGVGYEQYF.

The J gene is TRBJ1-5, the V gene TRBV12-3 or TRBV12-4; no clear D. The CDR3 contains 13 residues. Trimming left V 3 bases short and J 4 bases short, with 7 bases between. CDR3 region: CASSFTGNQPQHF. DNA of the CDR3: TGTGCCAGCAGTTTTACGGGGAATCAGCCCCAGCATTTT.

The rearrangement joins TRBV5-1 to TRBJ2-7, with a weak D call TRBD2 (5 bases). The CDR3 consists of 15 residues. V gave up 0 bases and J gave up 4 bases, with 14 bases separating them. Looked up from germline, CDR1 is SGHRS and CDR2 is YFSETQ. The CDR3 protein is CASSLATGSGYEQYF. Here the CDR3 DNA reads TGCGCCAGCAGCTTGGCCACGGGGTCGGGTTACGAGCAGTACTTC.

The rearrangement links TRBV18 to TRBJ2-3, with D tentatively TRBD1 (5 bases). The ends were cut back, 0 bases at V and 3 bases at J, with 7 bases in the middle. Germline V gene data show CDR1 as KGHSH and CDR2 as LQKENI. The CDR3 has 14 amino acids. The CDR3 DNA reads as TGTGCCAGCTCACCACCTCAGGGAACAGATACGCAGTATTTT. This gives the protein CASSPPQGTDTQYF.

The table lists this clone with a count of one. This chain links TRBV6-2 or TRBV6-3 with TRBJ2-7; 9 bases are a match to TRBD1. This CDR3 comprises 16 residues. The germline V gene encodes CDR1 MNHEY and CDR2 SVGEGT. With V trimmed by 5 bases and J by 4 bases, 12 bases remained unmatched. CDR3 bases: TGTGCCAGCAGTAAAGAACTTGGGACAGGGAGTTACGAGCAGTACTTC. Protein sequence: CASSKELGTGSYEQYF.

This chain joins TRBV21-1 and TRBJ2-7; the table's TRBD2 call for D was not verified on the DNA. TRBV21-1 is a pseudogene locus. The CDR3 runs 14 residues. The CDR3, as DNA: TGTGCCAGCAGTCCGGGAGGGCCTTATTACGAGCAGTACTTC. Translation gives CASSPGGPYYEQYF.

The chain employs TRBV5-6 and TRBJ2-1; D is possibly TRBD2 (5 bases). There are 14 residues in the CDR3. Germline V lookup: CDR1 SGHDT, CDR2 YYEEEE. V shed 4 bases and J shed 0 bases, with 8 bases lying between them. The chain's CDR3 is CASSRLSSYNEQFF. CDR3 DNA sequence: TGTGCCAGCAGCCGACTATCCTCCTACAATGAGCAGTTCTTC.

V gene TRBV20-1 combines with J gene TRBJ2-3; possible D gene TRBD1, 6 bases. V gave up 6 bases and J gave up 0 bases, with 13 bases separating them. The germline gives CDR1 DFQATT, CDR2 SNEGSKA (reference sequence). The CDR3 is made up of 14 amino acids. This CDR3 is CSASGQLSTDTQYF. The DNA of the CDR3 is TGCAGTGCCAGTGGACAGTTAAGCACAGATACGCAGTATTTT.

The chain joins TRBV7-9 to TRBJ2-7; D gene ambiguous. The CDR3 is 11 amino acids. V was pared by 4 bases and J by 2 bases, with 3 bases between. Germline CDR1 and CDR2: SEHNR and FQNEAQ (reference sequence). CDR3: CASSSAYEQYF. As DNA, the CDR3 is TGTGCCAGCAGCTCGGCCTACGAGCAGTACTTC.

This rearrangement joins TRBV7-9 to TRBJ2-2; D not resolved. Germline values: CDR1 SEHNR, CDR2 FQNEAQ (reference sequence). V lost 4 bases and J lost 4, with 7 bases in between. There are 13 residues in the CDR3. The CDR3: CASSWSPTGELFF. The CDR3 DNA reads as TGTGCCAGCAGCTGGAGCCCCACCGGGGAGCTGTTTTTT. Supplemented by reference TRBV7-9 and TRBJ2-2, the full variable domain reads DTGVSQNPRHKITKRGQNVTFRCDPISEHNRLYWYRQTLGQGPEFLTYFQNEAQLEKSRLLSDRFSAERPKGSFSTLEIQRTEQGDSAMYLCASSWSPTGELFFGEGSRLTVL.

This chain links TRBV5-5 with TRBJ1-2; possible D gene TRBD1, 6 bases. Germline V gene lookup returns CDR1 SGHKS and CDR2 YYEKEE (reference sequence). Trimming cost V 0 bases and J 6 bases, with 9 bases left between them. The length of the CDR3 is 13 residues. The DNA of the CDR3 is TGTGCCAGCAGCTTGGCCAGGGGTGATGGCTACACCTTC. Protein product: CASSLARGDGYTF.

V and J are TRBV18 and TRBJ1-1; 12 bases map to TRBD1. The CDR3 runs 15 residues. Losses at the gene ends were 4 bases for V and 2 bases for J; bases not matched to a gene: 2. The germline gives CDR1 KGHSH, CDR2 LQKENI. The CDR3 here is CASSLGTGGNTEAFF. DNA of the CDR3: TGTGCCAGCTCACTCGGGACAGGGGGCAACACTGAAGCTTTCTTT.

The V call is TRBV1, the J call TRBJ1-5; TRBD1 was called by the table and not checked on the DNA. TRBV1 is described as a pseudogene. The CDR3 consists of 18 residues. The CDR3 nucleotides read TGCACCAGCAGCCATACGCCGGACAGGGACCATAGCAATCAGCCCCAGCATTTT. Translated, it gives CTSSHTPDRDHSNQPQHF.

The rearrangement uses TRBV4-3 and TRBJ2-3; D possibly corresponds to TRBD2 (6 bases). Germline lookup yields CDR1 LGHNA and CDR2 YSLEER. Trimming stripped 5 bases from V and 2 bases from J, with 23 bases between. The CDR3 length is 18 residues. The CDR3 sequence: CASSKSTYMAGLTDTQYF. CDR3 sequence (DNA): TGCGCCAGCAGCAAATCGACTTATATGGCGGGGCTCACAGATACGCAGTATTTT.

The V and J genes are TRBV2 and TRBJ2-7; TRBD2 matches 13 bases. There are 15 residues in the CDR3. V lost 6 bases and J lost 6; bases outside the gene matches: 8. The germline gives CDR1 SNHLY, CDR2 FYNNEI. The chain's CDR3 is CASRQGLAGEGEQYF. CDR3 in DNA: TGTGCCAGCAGGCAAGGACTAGCGGGAGAGGGCGAGCAGTACTTC.

The V and J genes are TRBV18 and TRBJ1-1; D gene uncertain. Trimming removed 2 bases from V and 1 base from J, with 5 bases in between. CDR3 length: 13 residues. The V gene's germline CDR1 is KGHSH and CDR2 LQKENI. CDR3 residues: CASSPEQNTEAFF. The CDR3 DNA reads as TGTGCCAGCTCACCAGAACAGAACACTGAAGCTTTCTTT.

The J gene is TRBJ1-2, the V gene TRBV6-1, with D possibly being TRBD1 (6 bases). CDR3 length: 16 amino acids. The germline V gene has CDR1 MNHNS and CDR2 SASEGT. Trimming stripped 8 bases from V and 1 base from J, with 20 bases between. CDR3 DNA sequence: TGTGCCAGCGGTGTACAGGGTCCTCCCAATAACTATGGCTACACCTTC. It codes for CASGVQGPPNNYGYTF.

In its sample, this clone was seen a few times. J is TRBJ2-3 and V is TRBV5-1; TRBD2 matches 8 bases. The CDR3 length is 16 residues. CDR1 is SGHRS and CDR2 is YFSETQ in the germline V gene. The junction had 4 bases not matched to a gene; V was cut back by 1 base and J by 0 bases. This CDR3 reads CASSLSGGTSTDTQYF. DNA of the CDR3: TGCGCCAGCAGCTTGAGCGGGGGCACTAGCACAGATACGCAGTATTTT. Complete variable domain (other parts from reference TRBV5-1 and TRBJ2-3): KAGVTQTPRYLIKTRGQQVTLSCSPISGHRSVSWYQQTPGQGLQFLFEYFSETQRNKGNFPGRFSGRQFSNSRSEMNVSTLELGDSALYLCASSLSGGTSTDTQYFGPGTRLTVL.

The chain uses TRBV4-2 and TRBJ2-7, with D tentatively TRBD1 (5 bases). The CDR3 consists of 12 residues. V lost 0 bases, J lost 9 bases, and 9 bases lay in between. From germline, CDR1 is LGHNA and CDR2 YNFKEQ. The CDR3 region is CASSQEGVGQYF. The CDR3 nucleotides are TGTGCCAGCAGCCAAGAAGGGGTTGGGCAGTACTTC.

The genes are TRBV6-6 and TRBJ1-5; D ambiguous. Germline values: CDR1 MNHNY, CDR2 SVGAGI (reference sequence). V dropped 4 bases and J dropped 1 base, with 8 bases sitting between them. The CDR3 is made up of 14 amino acids. The CDR3 is CASSSSRSNQPQHF. The CDR3 coding sequence is TGTGCCAGCAGTTCTTCCCGGAGCAATCAGCCCCAGCATTTT.

The rearrangement links TRBV11-2 to TRBJ1-1, with 8 bases fitting TRBD1. The CDR3 contains 14 residues. Trimming took 5 bases from V and 7 from J; bases not matched to a gene: 9. Germline V gene data show CDR1 as SGHAT and CDR2 as FQNNGV. The chain's CDR3 is CASSLRAGTGEAFF. The CDR3 nucleotides are TGTGCCAGCAGCCTAAGAGCTGGGACAGGTGAAGCTTTCTTT.